These 13 T cell receptor beta chains came from one sample sequenced in a study of blood T cell repertoires in COVID-19. The method was immunoSEQ multiplex PCR; TCRdb's version includes in-frame clones alone and lacks a portion of them. The sample contains 400,000 to 550,000 clones, 70% to 90% of which appear only once. Sequencing used PBMCs or T cells enriched from blood (not recorded which). The origin of the receptors is a woman aged 18-29 years with acute COVID-19.

The chain couples TRBV7-9 to TRBJ2-5; 11 positions match TRBD1. There are 15 residues in the CDR3. The V segment lost 6 bases and the J segment 7 bases; nucleotides outside the gene matches: 10. In germline, CDR1 is SEHNR, CDR2 FQNEAQ (reference sequence). CDR3 nucleotides: TGTGCCAGCAGTACGACGGACAGGGGGCGCGGGACCCAGTACTTC. Encoded protein: CASSTTDRGRGTQYF.

The rearrangement uses TRBV19 and TRBJ1-2; a weak D match, TRBD1 (5 bases). The germline V gene has CDR1 LNHDA and CDR2 SQIVND (reference sequence). V was cut by 4 bases and J by 7 bases, with 19 bases left in between. This CDR3 comprises 15 residues. The CDR3 region has the DNA TGTGCCAGTAGTACACCATCGACGGGGCGGGGTGGCTACACCTTC. It translates to CASSTPSTGRGGYTF.

This clone has just a few counts. The gene calls are TRBV28 and TRBJ1-4, with D possibly TRBD1 on 5 matching bases. Trimming removed 1 base from V and 3 bases from J, with 15 bases in between. The CDR3 is 17 residues long. Germline V lookup: CDR1 MDHEN, CDR2 SYDVKM. CDR3 region: CASSLSREGSSNEKLFF. The CDR3 DNA reads as TGTGCCAGCAGTTTATCCAGGGAGGGAAGCTCTAATGAAAAACTGTTTTTT.

The chain combines TRBV2 with TRBJ1-5; D is perhaps TRBD1 (5 bases). Per the germline V gene, CDR1 is SNHLY and CDR2 is FYNNEI. The CDR3 loop spans 15 amino acids. V shed 1 base and J shed 2 bases, with 9 bases lying between them. The CDR3 is CASSEGGVGNQPQHF. In nucleotides, the CDR3 is TGTGCCAGCAGTGAAGGGGGGGTAGGCAATCAGCCCCAGCATTTT.

This clone was seen only a few times. The rearrangement uses TRBV7-2 and TRBJ2-5; 9 bases agree with TRBD2. CDR3 length equals 14 residues. Unmatched junction bases numbered 10, after V lost 3 bases and J lost 11 bases. CDR1 is SGHTA, CDR2 FQGNSA, per germline. The DNA for the CDR3 is TGTGCCAGCAGCTTCTTAGGGCGGGAGGGGGAACAGTACTTC. It is translated as CASSFLGREGEQYF. Together with reference TRBV7-2 and TRBJ2-5, the CDR3 gives the full variable domain: GAGVSQSPSNKVTEKGKDVELRCDPISGHTALYWYRQSLGQGLEFLIYFQGNSAPDKSGLPSDRFSAERTGGSVSTLTIQRTQQEDSAVYLCASSFLGREGEQYFGPGTRLLVL.

This chain joins TRBV18 and TRBJ2-1, with 9 bases that match TRBD1. V was clipped by 5 bases and J by 5 bases; unmatched bases: 7. Germline CDR1 is KGHSH and CDR2 is LQKENI. The CDR3 has 15 amino acids. The CDR3 coding sequence is TGTGCCAGCTCAGAGGACAGGGGCCTGGACAATGAGCAGTTCTTC. As protein: CASSEDRGLDNEQFF. The variable domain in full, completed from reference TRBV18 and TRBJ2-1, reads NAGVMQNPRHLVRRRGQEARLRCSPMKGHSHVYWYRQLPEEGLKFMVYLQKENIIDESGMPKERFSAEFPKEGPSILRIQQVVRGDSAAYFCASSEDRGLDNEQFFGPGTRLTVL.

V is TRBV9 and J is TRBJ1-4, with TRBD1 identical over 7 bases. Trimming cost V 4 bases and J 8 bases; bases outside gene matches: 14. This CDR3 contains 16 residues. CDR1 is SGDLS and CDR2 is YYNGEE in the germline V gene. The CDR3, as DNA: TGTGCCAGCAGCCTACACTCACAGGGGTTAGGGGAAAAACTGTTTTTT. It is translated as CASSLHSQGLGEKLFF.

CDR3 nucleotides: TGTGCCAGCAATATGAACACTGAAGCTTTCTTT. It is translated as CASNMNTEAFF. The chain joins TRBV28 to TRBJ1-1, with unresolved D. The CDR3 is made up of 11 amino acids. Germline lookup yields CDR1 MDHEN and CDR2 SYDVKM. Trimming took 7 bases from V and 0 from J, leaving 3 bases between them.

Written as DNA, the CDR3 is TGTGCCAGCAGTGGGGGGAGTAGCGGGAGTGGGTCCCCTTCCGGGGCCAACGTCCTGACTTTC. Protein: CASSGGSSGSGSPSGANVLTF. The chain is built from TRBV2 and TRBJ2-6, with TRBD2 matching over 9 bases. V dropped 4 bases and J dropped 4; count of bases not matched to a gene: 20. This CDR3 is built from 21 residues. CDR1 SNHLY and CDR2 FYNNEI come from the germline V gene.

The gene calls are TRBV7-2 and TRBJ2-7; a weak D match, TRBD1 (6 bases). The ends were cut back, 5 bases at V and 1 base at J, with 15 bases in the middle. The CDR3 covers 15 residues. Germline-derived CDR1 and CDR2 are SGHTA and FQGNSA. The CDR3 is CASSPRGTASYEQYF. The CDR3 region has the DNA TGTGCCAGCAGCCCTAGGGGGACGGCATCCTACGAGCAGTACTTC.

The chain employs TRBV2 and TRBJ2-7; D gene uncertain. From germline, CDR1 is SNHLY and CDR2 FYNNEI. CDR3 length equals 13 residues. V was trimmed by 6 bases and J by 1 base, leaving 10 bases between them. CDR3 sequence reads: CASSRQISYEQYF. CDR3 in DNA: TGTGCCAGCAGCAGGCAGATATCCTACGAGCAGTACTTC.

The rearrangement joins TRBV9 to TRBJ2-3, with D possibly TRBD2 on 6 matching bases. V shed 4 bases and J shed 1 base, with 22 bases lying between them. Germline CDR1 and CDR2: SGDLS and YYNGEE. This CDR3 is 18 amino acids long. The CDR3 DNA reads as TGTGCCAGCAGCCTCCGGGACTCACCCGGGAAGGGCACAGATACGCAGTATTTT. This encodes CASSLRDSPGKGTDTQYF.

The V gene is TRBV7-2, the J gene TRBJ2-7; 8 bases are shared with TRBD1. V shed 5 bases and J 5 bases; nucleotides not matched to a gene: 5. The CDR3 totals 13 residues. Looked up from germline, CDR1 is SGHTA and CDR2 is FQGNSA. CDR3 sequence (DNA): TGTGCCAGCAGCGCGGGACAGGTAAACGAGCAGTACTTC. It translates to CASSAGQVNEQYF.